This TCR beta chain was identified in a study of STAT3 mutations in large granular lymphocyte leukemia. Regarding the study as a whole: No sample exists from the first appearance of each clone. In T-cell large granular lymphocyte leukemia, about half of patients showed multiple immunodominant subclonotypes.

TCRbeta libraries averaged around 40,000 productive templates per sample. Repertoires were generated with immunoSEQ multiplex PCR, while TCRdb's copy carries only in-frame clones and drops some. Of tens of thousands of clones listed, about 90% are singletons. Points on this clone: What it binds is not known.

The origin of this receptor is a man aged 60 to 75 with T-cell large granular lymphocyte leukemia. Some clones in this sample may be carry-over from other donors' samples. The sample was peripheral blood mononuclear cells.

The CDR3, as DNA: TGTGCCAGCAGCGTCGGGACCGGGCCAACAGATACGCAGTATTTT. This gives the protein CASSVGTGPTDTQYF. The rearrangement joins TRBV9 to TRBJ2-3; D may correspond to TRBD1 or TRBD2 (5 bases each). V shed 2 bases and J shed 3 bases, with 13 bases lying between them. Germline V gene lookup returns CDR1 SGDLS and CDR2 YYNGEE. CDR3 length: 15 residues. Complete variable domain (other parts from reference TRBV9 and TRBJ2-3): DSGVTQTPKHLITATGQRVTLRCSPRSGDLSVYWYQQSLDQGLQFLIQYYNGEERAKGNILERFSAQQFPDLHSELNLSSLELGDSALYFCASSVGTGPTDTQYFGPGTRLTVL.